The 15 T cell receptor beta chains presented below share a single source sample, sequenced in a study of blood T cells in healthy people across ages. The use of a sample-barcoded 5' primer and a J-beta primer mix characterized a second PCR of 7 to 11 cycles. TCRdb reanalysed the 5' RACE reads using MiXCR and keeps one entry per CDR3 protein. The table lists roughly 680,000 distinct CDR3 sequences, 40% to 65% of them singletons, with about 13% in the top ten. Material: blood. The receptors originated from a woman older than 75 in good health.

The chain carries TRBV28 and TRBJ1-1; D is unclear. In germline, CDR1 is MDHEN, CDR2 SYDVKM. The V end lost 6 bases, the J end lost 4 bases, and 15 bases lay between the germline ends. The CDR3 sequence is 14 residues long. DNA of the CDR3: TGTGCCAGCAGGCCTGGCCTTTGGGCCACTGAAGCTTTCTTT. Its protein product is CASRPGLWATEAFF.

The rearrangement links TRBV20-1 to TRBJ2-7; 9 bases line up with TRBD1. This CDR3 has 17 residues. Trimming at V came to 0 bases and at J to 2 bases, leaving 11 bases not matched to a gene. The germline gives CDR1 DFQATT, CDR2 SNEGSKA (reference sequence). The CDR3, as DNA: TGCAGTGCTAGAGATCGGGACAGGGCGTTTTCCCCCTACGAGCAGTACTTC. Its protein product is CSARDRDRAFSPYEQYF.

The CDR3 bases are TGTGCCAGCTCCCAGGGACAGGGGACAGCTAACTATGGCTACACCTTC. Translating it yields CASSQGQGTANYGYTF. V usage is TRBV18 and J usage is TRBJ1-2; TRBD1 matches at 10 bases. This CDR3 is built from 16 residues. Germline loops: CDR1 KGHSH, CDR2 LQKENI. The ends lost 6 bases at V and 0 bases at J; junction bases unmatched: 7.

The chain employs TRBV29-1 and TRBJ2-3, with D hard to call. The CDR3 covers 13 residues. Trimming took off 4 bases at V and 0 bases at J, with 8 bases between the two ends. Germline CDR1 SQVTM, CDR2 ANQGSEA. The CDR3 region has the DNA TGCAGCGTTGCAATGGGGAGCACAGATACGCAGTATTTT. Amino acids: CSVAMGSTDTQYF.

This clonotype was detected ten times or more. The J gene is TRBJ2-3, the V gene TRBV25-1; tentative D call: TRBD1 (5 bases). The CDR3 runs 16 residues. Deletions cut 4 bases from V and 1 base from J, with 15 bases between. CDR1 is MGHDK and CDR2 is SYGVNS in the germline V gene. The CDR3 nucleotides are TGTGCCAGCAGTGGCCAAGGACAAGCTCGCACAGATACGCAGTATTTT. Translated: CASSGQGQARTDTQYF.

Notes on this clonotype: An end of the junction differs from the germline gene, which may be a read error. The CDR3 here is CARSQSAGSQPQHF. The CDR3 coding sequence is TGTGCCCGCAGCCAGTCGGCAGGGAGTCAGCCCCAGCATTTT. The chain couples TRBV3-1 to TRBJ1-5; the D gene is possibly TRBD1 (5 bases). Per the germline V gene, CDR1 is LGHDT and CDR2 is YNNKEL (reference sequence). CDR3 length equals 14 residues.

This clonotype was counted ten times or more. This chain joins TRBV5-1 and TRBJ2-1; TRBD1 matches 7 bases. Germline V lookup: CDR1 SGHRS, CDR2 YFSETQ. CDR3 length: 14 amino acids. Germline trimming cut 2 bases from V and 4 bases from J; bases unmatched to any gene: 3. In DNA form, the CDR3 reads TGCGCCAGCAGCTTCTCGGGACAGTACAATGAGCAGTTCTTC. It yields the protein CASSFSGQYNEQFF.

The genes are TRBV12-3 or TRBV12-4 and TRBJ2-5; TRBD2 is a possible D gene (5 bases). The end of the DNA is better explained by TRBJ2-7, so the J call may be wrong. CDR3 length equals 14 residues. CDR3 DNA sequence: TGTGCCAGCAGCAAGGGCGGACTCTCCTACGAGCAGTACTTC. As protein: CASSKGGLSYEQYF.

Many counts were recorded for this clonotype. The gene calls are TRBV10-1 and TRBJ2-3, with D perhaps matching TRBD1 or TRBD2 (5 bases each). The germline V gene encodes CDR1 WNHNN and CDR2 SYGVQD (reference sequence). Trimming cost V 4 bases and J 5 bases, with 10 bases left between them. The CDR3 extends over 13 amino acids. The DNA for the CDR3 is TGCGCCAGCAGTGGTGGGGGTAGAGATACGCAGTATTTT. Encoded protein: CASSGGGRDTQYF.

Concerning this clonotype itself: A much larger clone differs by one base, so this may be a read error. The chain has TRBV25-1 and TRBJ2-5, with D perhaps being TRBD1 or TRBD2 (6 bases each). CDR3 size: 16 residues. V lost 4 bases and J lost 7, with 22 bases in between. CDR1 is MGHDK and CDR2 is SYGVNS in the germline V gene. The CDR3 region is CASSASRGGLRGTQYF. DNA of the CDR3: TGTGCCAGCAGTGCTTCTCGAGGGGGGTTGAGAGGGACCCAGTACTTC.

This clonotype was recorded at least ten times. The chain combines TRBV29-1 with TRBJ2-7; 14 bases match TRBD2. The CDR3 consists of 14 residues. Trimming removed 6 bases from V and 3 bases from J; junction bases left unmatched: 4. CDR1 is SQVTM and CDR2 is ANQGSEA in the germline V gene. The CDR3 loop is CSVPGTSGSYEQYF. The CDR3 DNA is TGCAGCGTCCCTGGGACTAGCGGGAGCTACGAGCAGTACTTC.

The chain uses TRBV7-9 and TRBJ2-3, with D possibly being TRBD1 (6 bases). V shed 7 bases and J shed 2 bases, with 13 bases lying between them. Germline CDR1 is SEHNR and CDR2 is FQNEAQ (reference sequence). The CDR3 sequence is 14 residues long. DNA for the CDR3: TGTGCCAGCACCAGAGGGGGAACCACAGATACGCAGTATTTT. Protein sequence: CASTRGGTTDTQYF.

The chain carries TRBV9 and TRBJ2-5, with a weak D call TRBD1 (5 bases). The CDR3 length is 15 residues. The V gene lost 0 bases and the J gene lost 2 bases, with 11 bases spanning the gap. Germline values: CDR1 SGDLS, CDR2 YYNGEE. Written as DNA, the CDR3 is TGTGCCAGCAGCGTAGATGGGGCAGAACAAGAGACCCAGTACTTC. It yields the protein CASSVDGAEQETQYF.

V usage is TRBV7-9 and J usage is TRBJ2-3, with D maybe TRBD2 (6 bases). Trimming stripped 3 bases from V and 8 bases from J, with 9 bases between. The CDR3 runs to 12 residues. The germline V gene encodes CDR1 SEHNR and CDR2 FQNEAQ (reference sequence). CDR3 DNA: TGTGCCAGCAGCTTTTCAGCGGGTACGCAGTATTTT. It encodes CASSFSAGTQYF.

The chain couples TRBV7-2 to TRBJ2-7; D might be TRBD2 (6 bases). Germline CDR1 reads SGHTA; CDR2 reads FQGNSA. There are 15 residues in the CDR3. The ends were cut back, 5 bases at V and 0 bases at J, with 14 bases in the middle. CDR3 bases: TGTGCCAGCAGCCTTAGGGCGGGACCCTCCTACGAGCAGTACTTC. It translates to CASSLRAGPSYEQYF.